The text below deals with one T cell receptor beta chain. V lost 3 bases and J lost 5, with 14 bases in between. In germline, CDR1 is KGHSH, CDR2 LQKENI. This CDR3 spans 15 amino acids. The data are from a study of blood T cell repertoires in COVID-19. About the research overall: Specimens from acute and convalescent COVID-19 originated in the United States, Italy and Spain. Nucleic acid was either cDNA or gDNA, and it came from T cells, B-cell-depleted T cells, or PBMCs.

Study processing details: Amplification of reference gene primers was used by the study to estimate nucleated cell counts. Measured with immunoSEQ multiplex PCR; TCRdb has only the in-frame clones, and not every one. That table is the source of V, J and clone size, and D and trimming were worked out from the DNA. The data contain 55,000 to 75,000 clones, about 80% of them singletons. This clonotype was sampled from a man at least 80 years old with active COVID-19. The sample was peripheral blood. The genes are TRBV18 and TRBJ1-5; TRBD1 is a possible D gene (6 bases). In DNA, the CDR3 is TGTGCCAGCTCACCCCTGGACAGACGCTATCAGCCCCAGCATTTT. This codes for CASSPLDRRYQPQHF.